This T cell receptor (beta chain) was identified in a study of identifying expanded T cells in peripheral blood. Comment on this clone: Its antigen is unidentified.

Repertoires were generated with immunoSEQ multiplex PCR, while TCRdb's copy carries only in-frame clones and drops some. The repertoire holds around 50,000 clones, approximately 89% seen once, with around 3.3% in the top ten. In germline, CDR1 is SQVTM, CDR2 ANQGSEA. Deletions cut 7 bases from V and 2 bases from J, with 14 bases between. The CDR3 consists of 14 residues. Study-level results: Roughly 1.1 clones differed between technical replicates, versus approximately 16 and 20 over time. Clone count variance between approximately 2-week samples rose with total template count.

The sample was blood. The clonotype was recovered from a person aged 18 to 70 in good health. The V call is TRBV29-1, the J call TRBJ2-2; D assignment may be TRBD1 or TRBD2 (5 bases each). CDR3 amino acids: CSGTGPDNTGELFF. The CDR3 coding sequence is TGCAGCGGTACGGGACCCGATAACACCGGGGAGCTGTTTTTT.